A single sample is the source of the 27 T cell receptor beta chains below, sequenced in a study of CD8+ T cells in alopecia areata. Reverse transcribed after extraction, RNA yielded cDNA as the sequencing template. TCRdb's copy holds only in-frame clones and misses some; the assay was immunoSEQ multiplex PCR. The sample lists 150,000 to 200,000 clones; 50% to 65% were seen once. The sequenced sample consisted of CD4+ T cells sorted from blood. The origin of the receptors is a human donor in good health.

This chain uses TRBV5-1 with TRBJ2-5, with D perhaps given as TRBD1 or TRBD2 (5 bases each). Germline assignment: CDR1 SGHRS and CDR2 YFSETQ. Trimming removed 2 bases from V and 0 bases from J, with 11 bases in between. This CDR3 has 15 residues. CDR3 in amino acids: CASSLRGRYQETQYF. The CDR3 nucleotides read TGCGCCAGCAGCTTACGGGGCCGGTACCAAGAGACCCAGTACTTC.

This clone was detected once. The chain combines TRBV10-2 with TRBJ1-2; TRBD1 aligns across 7 bases. CDR1 and CDR2 from the germline V gene are WSHSY and SAAADI. CDR3 size: 12 residues. Trimming at V came to 7 bases and at J to 2 bases, leaving 1 base not matched to a gene. The CDR3 spells CASMDRNYGYTF. The CDR3 coding sequence is TGCGCCAGCATGGACAGGAACTATGGCTACACCTTC.

This rearrangement joins TRBV2 to TRBJ2-3; no clear D. Germline CDR1 SNHLY, CDR2 FYNNEI. The CDR3 contains 12 residues. V lost 5 bases, J lost 0 bases, and 3 bases lay in between. This CDR3 is CASSSSTDTQYF. CDR3 DNA: TGTGCCAGCAGTTCCAGCACAGATACGCAGTATTTT.

This chain links TRBV30 with TRBJ2-2; 10 nucleotides agree with TRBD1. The length of the CDR3 is 14 residues. Germline V lookup: CDR1 GTSNPN, CDR2 SVGIG (reference sequence). V dropped 3 bases and J dropped 2; count of bases not matched to a gene: 0. The CDR3 loop reads CAWRTGGNTGELFF. Here the CDR3 DNA reads TGTGCCTGGAGGACAGGGGGCAACACCGGGGAGCTGTTTTTT.

The CDR3 sequence: CSPWDYNEQFF. The CDR3 DNA reads TGCAGCCCCTGGGACTACAATGAGCAGTTCTTC. The gene calls are TRBV29-1 and TRBJ2-1; D remains unclear. Germline lookup yields CDR1 SQVTM and CDR2 ANQGSEA. Trimming stripped 8 bases from V and 3 bases from J, with 8 bases between. CDR3 length: 11 residues.

The V and J genes are TRBV28 and TRBJ2-1, with D possibly being TRBD1 (6 bases). Germline CDR1 and CDR2: MDHEN and SYDVKM. The CDR3 runs to 12 residues. V was clipped by 8 bases and J by 9 bases, with 14 bases between them. The CDR3 nucleotides read TGTGCCAGCGGCACAGGGAGTACTGAGCAGTTCTTC. Protein product: CASGTGSTEQFF.

This clone was seen a handful of times. The V and J genes are TRBV29-1 and TRBJ2-1; D might be TRBD1 or TRBD2, each matching 5 bases. This CDR3 is 12 amino acids long. Germline V lookup: CDR1 SQVTM, CDR2 ANQGSEA. V was clipped by 8 bases and J by 4 bases, with 12 bases between them. CDR3 bases: TGCAGCATTGGGAGACAGTACAATGAGCAGTTCTTC. Amino acid sequence: CSIGRQYNEQFF.

This clone occurred a few times. V is TRBV7-2 and J is TRBJ2-3; D may be TRBD2 (5 bases). V lost 4 bases to trimming and J lost 6 bases, with 20 bases between them. The length of the CDR3 is 16 residues. Germline CDR1 is SGHTA and CDR2 is FQGNSA. The CDR3 bases are TGTGCCAGCAGCTACGGGCTAGCCCGGTCGGGGGATACGCAGTATTTT. Encoded protein: CASSYGLARSGDTQYF.

The V call is TRBV19, the J call TRBJ1-5, with TRBD1 matching over 12 bases. CDR1 LNHDA and CDR2 SQIVND come from the germline V gene (reference sequence). CDR3 size: 15 residues. Trimming cost V 7 bases and J 3 bases; bases outside gene matches: 4. In nucleotides, the CDR3 is TGTGCCAGTACCGGGACAGGGGGCAACAATCAGCCCCAGCATTTT. Protein product: CASTGTGGNNQPQHF.

This sequence joins TRBV4-2 and TRBJ2-7, with TRBD2 matching 8 bases. J lost 2 bases, V lost 0 bases, and 6 bases had no gene match. From germline, CDR1 is LGHNA and CDR2 YNFKEQ. CDR3 length equals 16 residues. The CDR3 DNA reads as TGTGCCAGCAGCCAAGATCTGAGCGGGAGAACCTACGAGCAGTACTTC. It encodes CASSQDLSGRTYEQYF.

The rearrangement uses TRBV7-2 and TRBJ2-3, with 9 nucleotides matching TRBD2. With 5 bases clipped from V and 1 base from J, the junction kept 10 bases outside the gene matches. Germline loops: CDR1 SGHTA, CDR2 FQGNSA. The CDR3 covers 17 residues. The CDR3 coding sequence is TGTGCCAGCAGCCTCGGCGGGCTAGCGGGGCGCACAGATACGCAGTATTTT. The encoded protein is CASSLGGLAGRTDTQYF.

Only one count was recorded for this clone. At the DNA level, this CDR3 is encoded by other sequences in the same sample as well. The chain recombines TRBV29-1 with TRBJ2-7; no firm D call. The V end lost 4 bases, the J end lost 2 bases, and 6 bases lay between the germline ends. The CDR3 spans 11 residues. Germline CDR1 SQVTM, CDR2 ANQGSEA. In DNA, the CDR3 is TGCAGCGTTGGTGGCCCCTACGAGCAGTACTTC. Its protein product is CSVGGPYEQYF.

V usage is TRBV5-1 and J usage is TRBJ2-2; 12 nucleotides line up with TRBD2. V trimming: 0 bases; J trimming: 3 bases; junction bases outside the gene matches: 9. From germline, CDR1 is SGHRS and CDR2 YFSETQ. The CDR3 is 19 amino acids. CDR3 in DNA: TGCGCCAGCAGCTTGGCCGCTAGCGGGAGGGCCGGTGACACCGGGGAGCTGTTTTTT. Its protein is CASSLAASGRAGDTGELFF.

V usage is TRBV11-2 and J usage is TRBJ2-2; TRBD2 matches 8 bases. Germline CDR1 and CDR2: SGHAT and FQNNGV. There are 16 residues in the CDR3. V gave up 1 base and J gave up 5 bases; unmatched junction bases: 6. As DNA, the CDR3 is TGTGCCAGCAGCTTAGGTGTCGGGAGGGCGACCGGGGAGCTGTTTTTT. Translating gives CASSLGVGRATGELFF.

The chain uses TRBV11-2 and TRBJ2-1; no definite D call. The CDR3 covers 15 residues. Per the germline V gene, CDR1 is SGHAT and CDR2 is FQNNGV. The V end was cut by 5 bases, the J end by 5 bases, with 16 bases between. This chain's CDR3 is CASSSRLVSHNEQFF. The CDR3 coding sequence is TGTGCCAGCAGCAGTAGGCTAGTGTCCCACAATGAGCAGTTCTTC.

The rearrangement uses TRBV4-1 and TRBJ1-1; possibly TRBD1 for D (6 bases). The CDR3 consists of 17 residues. Germline assignment: CDR1 MGHRA and CDR2 YSYEKL. The V end was cut by 0 bases, the J end by 1 base, with 15 bases between. CDR3 nucleotide sequence: TGCGCCAGCAGCCAAGATCCGGGTGGACAGAGGAACACTGAAGCTTTCTTT. It codes for CASSQDPGGQRNTEAFF.

DNA of the CDR3: TGTGCTAGTGGTTCCACAGGGGGATGGATGAACACTGAAGCTTTCTTT. Its protein is CASGSTGGWMNTEAFF. The rearrangement uses TRBV12-5 and TRBJ1-1; 8 positions agree with TRBD1. This CDR3 is built from 16 residues. V shed 4 bases and J 0 bases; nucleotides not matched to a gene: 7. Germline CDR1 is LGHNT and CDR2 is FRNRAP.

The chain employs TRBV5-1 and TRBJ1-1; 8 nucleotides match TRBD1. The CDR3 consists of 17 residues. V dropped 4 bases and J dropped 0; count of bases not matched to a gene: 11. CDR1 is SGHRS and CDR2 is YFSETQ in the germline V gene. Written as DNA, the CDR3 is TGCGCCAGCAGCGCGACCGGAACAGGGGGTATGAACACTGAAGCTTTCTTT. Translated: CASSATGTGGMNTEAFF.

V and J are TRBV29-1 and TRBJ2-2; D might be TRBD1 or TRBD2, each matching 5 bases. This CDR3 contains 15 residues. Per the germline V gene, CDR1 is SQVTM and CDR2 is ANQGSEA. Trimming stripped 1 base from V and 1 base from J, with 10 bases between. CDR3 loop: CSVEGRGGNTGELFF. The CDR3 DNA is TGCAGCGTTGAAGGCCGGGGCGGGAACACCGGGGAGCTGTTTTTT.

V is TRBV29-1 and J is TRBJ1-5; D not certain. The CDR3 has 13 amino acids. Germline CDR1 and CDR2: SQVTM and ANQGSEA. Trimming left V 4 bases short and J 5 bases short, with 12 bases between. The CDR3 protein is CSVAWTTDQPQHF. DNA of the CDR3: TGCAGCGTTGCATGGACGACCGATCAGCCCCAGCATTTT. The variable domain in full, with the rest retrieved from reference TRBV29-1 and TRBJ1-5, is SAVISQKPSRDICQRGTSLTIQCQVDSQVTMMFWYRQQPGQSLTLIATANQGSEATYESGFVIDKFPISRPNLTFSTLTVSNMSPEDSSIYLCSVAWTTDQPQHFGDGTRLSIL.

The CDR3 here is CASTKRGGLPQETQYF. For the CDR3, the DNA is TGTGCCAGCACCAAAAGGGGGGGCCTACCCCAAGAGACCCAGTACTTC. The V call is TRBV7-9, the J call TRBJ2-5, with D perhaps matching TRBD2 (7 bases). The germline V gene has CDR1 SEHNR and CDR2 FQNEAQ (reference sequence). The CDR3 runs 16 residues. V gave up 7 bases and J gave up 1 base, with 19 bases separating them. The whole variable domain, remainder taken from reference TRBV7-9 and TRBJ2-5, is DTGVSQNPRHKITKRGQNVTFRCDPISEHNRLYWYRQTLGQGPEFLTYFQNEAQLEKSRLLSDRFSAERPKGSFSTLEIQRTEQGDSAMYLCASTKRGGLPQETQYFGPGTRLLVL.

The V call is TRBV5-1, the J call TRBJ2-6; D not certain. Between the trimmed V and J ends, which lost 4 bases and 0 bases, there was a span of 14 bases. Germline CDR1 is SGHRS and CDR2 is YFSETQ. This CDR3 comprises 17 residues. Written as DNA, the CDR3 is TGCGCCAGCAGCCTCGGCAGCCGGACCTCTGGGGCCAACGTCCTGACTTTC. Translating it yields CASSLGSRTSGANVLTF.

DNA of the CDR3: TGCGCCAGCAGCTTGGGGTCACCGGCCGGGGAGCTGTTTTTT. Translated, it gives CASSLGSPAGELFF. The rearrangement joins TRBV5-1 to TRBJ2-2, with D unclear. V lost 0 bases and J 6 bases, leaving 9 bases between the germline ends. Germline CDR1 and CDR2: SGHRS and YFSETQ. The CDR3 length is 14 residues.

The V call is TRBV27, the J call TRBJ2-3; D unresolved. Germline loops: CDR1 MNHEY, CDR2 SMNVEV (reference sequence). Trimming left V 6 bases short and J 0 bases short, with 13 bases between. This CDR3 contains 15 residues. Here the CDR3 DNA reads TGTGCCAGCAGGATGAAGGACCGCAGCACAGATACGCAGTATTTT. Protein sequence: CASRMKDRSTDTQYF.

V gene TRBV18 combines with J gene TRBJ1-1; D gene uncertain. The CDR3 runs to 13 residues. The ends were cut back, 6 bases at V and 1 base at J, with 9 bases in the middle. CDR1 and CDR2 from the germline V gene are KGHSH and LQKENI. The CDR3 protein is CASSPAANTEAFF. The DNA for the CDR3 is TGTGCCAGCTCCCCGGCCGCGAACACTGAAGCTTTCTTT.

The chain recombines TRBV11-2 with TRBJ2-1, with D maybe TRBD2 (5 bases). The CDR3 sequence is 14 residues long. The ends were cut back, 4 bases at V and 12 bases at J, with 19 bases in the middle. Per germline, CDR1 SGHAT and CDR2 FQNNGV. The CDR3 DNA sequence: TGTGCCAGCAGCTCCGCGACTACTGCAGAAAGGCAGTTCTTC. It is translated as CASSSATTAERQFF. The full variable domain, its missing parts supplied by reference TRBV11-2 and TRBJ2-1, is EAGVAQSPRYKIIEKRQSVAFWCNPISGHATLYWYQQILGQGPKLLIQFQNNGVVDDSQLPKDRFSAERLKGVDSTLKIQPAKLEDSAVYLCASSSATTAERQFFGPGTRLTVL.

This rearrangement joins TRBV5-4 to TRBJ2-1, with a possible D match to TRBD2 (5 bases). The CDR3 extends over 13 amino acids. V dropped 2 bases and J dropped 7 bases, with 10 bases sitting between them. CDR1 is SGHNT and CDR2 is YYREEE in the germline V gene (reference sequence). CDR3 region: CASSFWSGNEQFF. CDR3 DNA sequence: TGTGCCAGCAGCTTTTGGTCGGGAAATGAGCAGTTCTTC.